These 22 T cell receptor beta chains came from one sample sequenced in a study of monozygotic twins with inflammatory bowel disease. TCRdb re-called the 5' RACE reads and catalogs CDR3 proteins one per entry, DNA excluded. The table counts roughly 100,000 distinct CDR3 sequences; under 2.5% lies in the top ten. Sequences were obtained from blood. The receptors here all came from a human donor with ulcerative colitis or Crohn's disease, or a healthy co-twin of an affected twin (not recorded which).

The chain joins TRBV5-6 to TRBJ2-2; the TRBD1 assignment by TCRdb is unverifiable without DNA. Germline CDR1 SGHDT, CDR2 YYEEEE. The CDR3 has 16 residues. CDR3 in amino acids: CASSPGDTAHTGELFF.

The genes are TRBV20-1 and TRBJ2-5; TCRdb picks TRBD1, but there is no DNA to check that call. Germline values: CDR1 DFQATT, CDR2 SNEGSKA (reference sequence). The CDR3 consists of 15 residues. The CDR3 loop reads CSAGTPTGNQETQYF.

The chain has TRBV7-2 and TRBJ2-7; as DNA is missing, the TRBD1 call by TCRdb cannot be tested. Per germline, CDR1 SGHTA and CDR2 FQGNSA. The CDR3 totals 19 residues. The chain's CDR3 is CASSLAYGGTRSRLYEQYF.

The V gene is TRBV7-6, the J gene TRBJ2-3; the TRBD1 assignment by TCRdb is unverifiable without DNA. Germline assignment: CDR1 SGHVS and CDR2 FNYEAQ. The CDR3 loop spans 15 amino acids. The CDR3 reads CASSSGQPSTDTQYF. Using reference TRBV7-6 and TRBJ2-3 for the parts outside the CDR3, the full variable domain is GAGVSQSPRYKVTKRGQDVALRCDPISGHVSLYWYRQALGQGPEFLTYFNYEAQQDKSGLPNDRFSAERPEGSISTLTIQRTEQRDSAMYRCASSSGQPSTDTQYFGPGTRLTVL.

This chain links TRBV18 with TRBJ2-7. The CDR3 is 13 residues long. CDR1 KGHSH and CDR2 LQKENI come from the germline V gene. CDR3 sequence reads: CASSPVVSYEQYF. Variable domain in full (rest from reference TRBV18 and TRBJ2-7): NAGVMQNPRHLVRRRGQEARLRCSPMKGHSHVYWYRQLPEEGLKFMVYLQKENIIDESGMPKERFSAEFPKEGPSILRIQQVVRGDSAAYFCASSPVVSYEQYFGPGTRLTVT.

V gene TRBV5-1 combines with J gene TRBJ2-1; TCRdb indicates TRBD1, and absent DNA this call remains unverified. The CDR3 consists of 16 residues. From germline, CDR1 is SGHRS and CDR2 YFSETQ. This chain's CDR3 is CASSRGGAVSYNEQFF. Full variable domain (remainder filled in from reference TRBV5-1 and TRBJ2-1): KAGVTQTPRYLIKTRGQQVTLSCSPISGHRSVSWYQQTPGQGLQFLFEYFSETQRNKGNFPGRFSGRQFSNSRSEMNVSTLELGDSALYLCASSRGGAVSYNEQFFGPGTRLTVL.

This chain's CDR3 is CASSIGRRTFDYGYTF. V and J are TRBV18 and TRBJ1-2. This CDR3 has 16 residues. The V gene's germline CDR1 is KGHSH and CDR2 LQKENI.

The chain links TRBV7-2 to TRBJ1-1. CDR3 length equals 15 residues. The germline V gene has CDR1 SGHTA and CDR2 FQGNSA. The CDR3 loop reads CASSSTRDLNTEAFF.

This chain links TRBV7-2 with TRBJ1-4. The CDR3 extends over 14 amino acids. Germline lookup yields CDR1 SGHTA and CDR2 FQGNSA. CDR3 in amino acids: CASSPGSLLEKLFF.

V is TRBV12-3 or TRBV12-4 and J is TRBJ1-1; no DNA is available, so the TRBD1 call from TCRdb remains unchecked. The CDR3 totals 15 residues. CDR3 amino acids: CASSLDRGHNPTAFF.

The CDR3 loop is CASSGRDSSEQYF. The rearrangement joins TRBV5-5 to TRBJ2-7. Germline V CDR1 and CDR2: SGHKS, YYEKEE (reference sequence). The CDR3 consists of 13 residues.

This chain joins TRBV19 and TRBJ1-6. Germline-derived CDR1 and CDR2 are LNHDA and SQIVND (reference sequence). This CDR3 region has 14 residues. The CDR3 reads CASKYSSYNSPLHF.

The genes are TRBV6-1 and TRBJ2-7; the TCRdb call, TRBD1, lacks DNA for checking. Germline V lookup: CDR1 MNHNS, CDR2 SASEGT. This CDR3 has 16 residues. Here the CDR3 reads CASTPRMGIDSYEQYF.

The CDR3 loop is CASSPEPGRPYEQYF. This chain joins TRBV18 and TRBJ2-7. Germline loops: CDR1 KGHSH, CDR2 LQKENI. The length of the CDR3 is 15 residues.

The chain combines TRBV13 with TRBJ2-7; the D gene TCRdb calls, TRBD1, cannot be checked with no DNA. Per germline, CDR1 PRHDT and CDR2 FYEKMQ (reference sequence). This CDR3 contains 15 residues. This CDR3 is CASSSGTGASYEQYF.

This chain connects TRBV20-1 to TRBJ1-5; TCRdb selects TRBD1, and the lack of DNA leaves this call unchecked. Germline values: CDR1 DFQATT, CDR2 SNEGSKA (reference sequence). The CDR3 has 13 amino acids. Here the CDR3 reads CSAPPLGNQPQHF.

The gene calls are TRBV20-1 and TRBJ2-7. This CDR3 has 12 amino acids. Germline loops: CDR1 DFQATT, CDR2 SNEGSKA (reference sequence). This CDR3 is CSARTFTYEQYF.

The rearrangement joins TRBV20-1 to TRBJ1-4; TCRdb outputs TRBD1, but without DNA this stays unchecked. The germline CDR1 and CDR2 sequences are DFQATT and SNEGSKA (reference sequence). The CDR3 length is 14 residues. CDR3: CSARAGTGKGKLFF.

The chain is built from TRBV20-1 and TRBJ2-7; the TCRdb D gene call, TRBD2, has no DNA to confirm it. The CDR3 runs to 15 residues. Germline CDR1 reads DFQATT; CDR2 reads SNEGSKA (reference sequence). CDR3 region: CSAPTGFLGAYEQYF.

The chain's CDR3 is CASRPGTGTSGANVLTF. This rearrangement joins TRBV28 to TRBJ2-6; TCRdb's D call, TRBD1, is unchecked because there is no DNA. Per germline, CDR1 MDHEN and CDR2 SYDVKM. There are 17 residues in the CDR3.

The chain employs TRBV27 and TRBJ2-1; TCRdb gives TRBD1 as the D gene, but with no DNA this cannot be confirmed. This CDR3 is built from 14 residues. Germline CDR1 MNHEY, CDR2 SMNVEV (reference sequence). This CDR3 reads CASSDRGEVYEQFF.

V and J are TRBV6-5 and TRBJ1-2; the D gene TCRdb calls, TRBD1, cannot be checked with no DNA. This CDR3 comprises 13 residues. Germline-derived CDR1 and CDR2 are MNHEY and SVGAGI. The CDR3 here is CASTPRGAYGYTF.